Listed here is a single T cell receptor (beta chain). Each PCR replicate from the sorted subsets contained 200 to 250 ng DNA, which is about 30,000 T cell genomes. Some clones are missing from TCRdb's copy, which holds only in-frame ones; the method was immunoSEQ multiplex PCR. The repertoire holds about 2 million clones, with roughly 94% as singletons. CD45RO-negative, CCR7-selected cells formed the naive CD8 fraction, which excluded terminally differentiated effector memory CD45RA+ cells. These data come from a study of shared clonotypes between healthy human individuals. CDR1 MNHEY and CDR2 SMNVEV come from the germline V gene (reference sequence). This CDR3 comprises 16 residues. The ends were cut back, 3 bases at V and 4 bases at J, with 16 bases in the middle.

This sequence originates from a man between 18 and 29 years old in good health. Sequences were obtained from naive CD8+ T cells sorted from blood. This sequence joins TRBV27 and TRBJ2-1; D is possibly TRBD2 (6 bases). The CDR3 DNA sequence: TGTGCCAGCAGTTTGGAGGGCCACACAACATACAATGAGCAGTTCTTC. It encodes CASSLEGHTTYNEQFF.